The next 2 T cell receptor beta chains were all read from a single sample in a study of regulatory T cells in long-lasting Graves disease (dated by TCRdb to the early 2020s). The library was built by means of multiplex PCR. The sample was run on an Illumina HiSeq 4000. To build TCR beta libraries, CDR3 regions were amplified by Arm-PCR using iRepertoire HTBI primers. Through fastp at Q25 and MiXCR, TCRdb rebuilt clones from the public reads, retaining in-frame beta chains. Each entry merges the rows of one CDR3 protein and shows their most common DNA and genes. This sample comprises approximately 460,000 distinct CDR3 sequences, over 15% of them detected only once. The top ten hold about 10% of the sample. The time point label of this sample denotes: newly diagnosed GD, antithyroid drugs for less than 3 months. RNA was extracted from PBMCs in TRIzol for both TCR sequencing and RNA sequencing. The sample also formed part of further work on T cells in Graves' hyperthyroidism and ophthalmopathy.

Sequenced here: peripheral blood mononuclear cells (PBMCs), sampled at new diagnosis, from a patient treated with antithyroid drugs. The receptors derive from a woman aged 25 to 39 with Graves disease. Donor details come from another sample of the same person, matched by shared clones.

This sequence joins TRBV28 and TRBJ2-7, with D hard to call. CDR3 length: 12 amino acids. CDR1 MDHEN and CDR2 SYDVKM come from the germline V gene. The V gene lost 4 bases and the J gene lost 13 bases, with 17 bases spanning the gap. The CDR3 DNA sequence: TGTGCCAGCAGTTCCATCCTTGATGTCCAATACTTC. It codes for CASSSILDVQYF.

The rearrangement links TRBV7-2 to TRBJ2-1; D gene unclear. V shed 1 base and J shed 2 bases, with 9 bases lying between them. This CDR3 spans 15 amino acids. Germline assignment: CDR1 SGHTA and CDR2 FQGNSA. The CDR3 loop is CASSLVGLAYNEQFF. CDR3 coding DNA: TGTGCCAGCAGCTTAGTGGGGTTAGCCTACAATGAGCAGTTCTTC.